This T cell receptor (beta chain) is drawn from a study of T-cell memory formation after mild COVID-19. TCRdb ran MiXCR on the 5' RACE reads and lists one entry per CDR3 protein. The data hold hundreds of thousands of distinct CDR3 sequences, with about a fifth observed a single time. Trimming took 4 bases from V and 8 from J, leaving 10 bases between them. The CDR3 is made up of 12 amino acids. The germline CDR1 and CDR2 sequences are SGHRS and YFSETQ. The rearrangement uses TRBV5-1 and TRBJ2-1; no reliable D call. This sequence was found in an adult woman who had mild COVID-19 (a few samples of this study predate the infection). Cell type and time point are not known. The sample comprised PBMCs or a T cell subset sorted from them (not recorded which). Written as DNA, the CDR3 is TGCGCCAGCAGCGGAGTTGGGGATGAGCAGTTCTTC. Protein product: CASSGVGDEQFF.